This TCR beta chain was sequenced for a study of shared clonotypes between healthy human individuals. The CDR3 consists of 13 residues. The V end was cut by 6 bases, the J end by 5 bases, with 13 bases between. In germline, CDR1 is SNHLY, CDR2 FYNNEI. Only in-frame clones appear in the TCRdb table, and some are missing; sequencing was by immunoSEQ multiplex PCR. The sample has some 1 million clones; roughly 80% are singletons. V usage is TRBV2 and J usage is TRBJ1-2; D uncertain. This TCR came from a man between 18 and 35 years old in good health. Sequenced input: memory CD4+ T cells sorted from blood. The subset here: CD45RA-negative fraction. The CDR3 loop is CASRVESSYGYTF. The CDR3 DNA reads as TGTGCCAGCAGGGTCGAATCAAGTTATGGCTACACCTTC.